The 19 T cell receptor beta chains given below trace back to one sample, sequenced in a study of OX40 agonist ivuxolimab in advanced cancers. Only in-frame clones appear in the TCRdb table, and some are missing; sequencing was by immunoSEQ multiplex PCR. The table has about 19,000 clones, roughly 84% seen once. Material: CD4+ or CD8+ T cells sorted from blood, obtained in a trial of the OX40 agonist ivuxolimab. The receptor set was obtained from an adult with an advanced solid tumor such as melanoma, head and neck, liver or kidney cancer.

The gene calls are TRBV28 and TRBJ2-7; 9 bases line up with TRBD1. CDR1 and CDR2 (germline): MDHEN, SYDVKM. The CDR3 extends over 15 amino acids. The J segment lost 4 bases and the V segment lost 2 bases, leaving 6 bases of the junction unmatched. The CDR3 reads CASSLVGTGRYEQYF. The CDR3 DNA reads TGTGCCAGCAGTTTAGTCGGGACAGGGAGGTACGAGCAGTACTTC.

In this sample, this clone turned up once. J is TRBJ2-1 and V is TRBV14, with 8 bases fitting TRBD2. V was clipped by 1 base and J by 1 base; unmatched bases: 21. The V gene's germline CDR1 is SGHDN and CDR2 FVKESK. This CDR3 spans 22 amino acids. The CDR3 nucleotides are TGTGCCAGCAGCCAAGCGTCTATAATTCAGGCGGGAGGATTTAGGTCCTACAATGAGCAGTTCTTC. Translating it yields CASSQASIIQAGGFRSYNEQFF.

The V and J genes are TRBV4-3 and TRBJ2-3; 8 nucleotides align to TRBD2. The CDR3 runs 14 residues. CDR1 LGHNA and CDR2 YSLEER come from the germline V gene. After removal of 7 bases from V and 8 bases from J, the junction contained 11 bases not matched to a gene. The CDR3 coding sequence is TGCGCCAGCACCCCGGGACTAGGGGAAGGTACGCAGTATTTT. Its translation: CASTPGLGEGTQYF.

CDR3 protein: CASSPWTGITNYGYTF. CDR3 nucleotide sequence: TGTGCCAGCTCACCTTGGACGGGGATTACTAACTATGGCTACACCTTC. The chain employs TRBV18 and TRBJ1-2; the D is unclear. In germline, CDR1 is KGHSH, CDR2 LQKENI. V dropped 3 bases and J dropped 0 bases, with 14 bases sitting between them. This CDR3 has 16 residues.

The chain uses TRBV6-6 and TRBJ2-7; D gene uncertain. The CDR3 consists of 14 residues. V shed 10 bases and J shed 2 bases, with 18 bases lying between them. CDR1 is MNHNY and CDR2 is SVGAGI in the germline V gene (reference sequence). CDR3 region: CATSPTRYAYEQYF. The CDR3 DNA is TGTGCCACGTCCCCGACGAGATACGCCTACGAGCAGTACTTC.

The sample holds a few counts of this clone. This sequence joins TRBV7-9 and TRBJ1-5; TRBD1 is a possible D gene (6 bases). This CDR3 has 14 amino acids. Germline CDR1 and CDR2: SEHNR and FQNEAQ (reference sequence). V was trimmed by 5 bases and J by 1 base, leaving 9 bases between them. In DNA form, the CDR3 reads TGTGCCAGCAGCGTGGGACAAAGCAATCAGCCCCAGCATTTT. Translating gives CASSVGQSNQPQHF.

The V gene is TRBV7-6, the J gene TRBJ2-7, with D possibly matching TRBD1 (6 bases). Trimming stripped 0 bases from V and 5 bases from J, with 20 bases between. The germline CDR1 and CDR2 sequences are SGHVS and FNYEAQ. This CDR3 spans 17 amino acids. CDR3 in DNA: TGTGCCAGCAGCTTAGCGTTTAGTGACAGGCGTCTAAACGAGCAGTACTTC. Translation: CASSLAFSDRRLNEQYF.

This rearrangement joins TRBV29-1 to TRBJ1-3; TRBD1 is a possible D gene (6 bases). The CDR3 spans 11 residues. Germline-derived CDR1 and CDR2 are SQVTM and ANQGSEA. Trimming took off 7 bases at V and 4 bases at J, with 8 bases between the two ends. The DNA for the CDR3 is TGCAGCGCAGGGGCCGGAAACACCATATATTTT. It encodes CSAGAGNTIYF. The variable domain in full, with the rest retrieved from reference TRBV29-1 and TRBJ1-3, is SAVISQKPSRDICQRGTSLTIQCQVDSQVTMMFWYRQQPGQSLTLIATANQGSEATYESGFVIDKFPISRPNLTFSTLTVSNMSPEDSSIYLCSAGAGNTIYFGEGSWLTVV.

Remarks on this clone: At one of its ends the junction is not consistent with the germline gene, which may arise from a read error. The gene calls are TRBV7-2 and TRBJ1-2; 7 bases match TRBD1. CDR3 length equals 12 residues. CDR1 SGHTA and CDR2 FQGNSA come from the germline V gene. Here the CDR3 DNA reads TGTGCCAGCAGCTTAGGGCGGGACAGAGTTCCCTTC. Encoded protein: CASSLGRDRVPF. The full variable domain, with the rest looked up from reference TRBV7-2 and TRBJ1-2, is GAGVSQSPSNKVTEKGKDVELRCDPISGHTALYWYRQSLGQGLEFLIYFQGNSAPDKSGLPSDRFSAERTGGSVSTLTIQRTQQEDSAVYLCASSLGRDRVPFGSGTRLTVV.

This clone has only a few counts. V and J are TRBV28 and TRBJ1-4, with D hard to call. CDR3 size: 14 residues. Trimming took off 2 bases at V and 4 bases at J, with 8 bases between the two ends. The germline V gene has CDR1 MDHEN and CDR2 SYDVKM. CDR3 residues: CASSLIPGNEKLFF. The CDR3, as DNA: TGTGCCAGCAGTTTAATTCCCGGTAATGAAAAACTGTTTTTT.

This clone was seen only a few times. The V gene is TRBV27, the J gene TRBJ2-3, with no clear D. There are 14 residues in the CDR3. V lost 6 bases to trimming and J lost 6 bases, with 16 bases between them. In germline, CDR1 is MNHEY, CDR2 SMNVEV (reference sequence). The CDR3 region is CASSNGLMMDTQYF. Written as DNA, the CDR3 is TGTGCCAGCAGCAACGGGCTCATGATGGATACGCAGTATTTT.

CDR3: CASSLAPGAGETQYF. Here the CDR3 DNA reads TGCGCCAGCAGCTTGGCCCCGGGGGCAGGGGAGACCCAGTACTTC. V gene TRBV5-1 combines with J gene TRBJ2-5, with D perhaps assigned TRBD1 or TRBD2 (6 bases each). The V end was cut by 0 bases, the J end by 5 bases, with 14 bases between. The germline CDR1 and CDR2 sequences are SGHRS and YFSETQ. This CDR3 contains 15 residues.

CDR3 in amino acids: CASSEALWQYTGELFF. For the CDR3, the DNA is TGTGCCAGCAGTGAAGCGCTGTGGCAGTACACCGGGGAGCTGTTTTTT. The J gene is TRBJ2-2, the V gene TRBV6-1, with D unresolved. Germline V CDR1 and CDR2: MNHNS, SASEGT. The CDR3 is 16 amino acids. Trimming took off 0 bases at V and 3 bases at J, with 11 bases between the two ends.

J is TRBJ2-7 and V is TRBV7-2; TRBD1 is a possible D gene (6 bases). CDR3 length: 12 amino acids. Deletions cut 5 bases from V and 7 bases from J, with 12 bases between. Germline assignment: CDR1 SGHTA and CDR2 FQGNSA. CDR3 bases: TGTGCCAGCAGCCCCCAGGGGCGTGAGCAGTACTTC. It codes for CASSPQGREQYF.

The rearrangement links TRBV14 to TRBJ2-7, with D possibly TRBD2 on 6 matching bases. Germline lookup yields CDR1 SGHDN and CDR2 FVKESK. V was trimmed by 5 bases and J by 7 bases, leaving 9 bases between them. The CDR3 runs 11 residues. As DNA, the CDR3 is TGTGCCAGCAGCGGTGGGAGGGAGCAGTACTTC. The encoded protein is CASSGGREQYF.

The J gene is TRBJ2-7, the V gene TRBV25-1, with D perhaps assigned TRBD1 or TRBD2 (5 bases each). The CDR3 extends over 12 amino acids. Germline lookup yields CDR1 MGHDK and CDR2 SYGVNS. V lost 4 bases and J 2 bases, leaving 6 bases between the germline ends. The DNA of the CDR3 is TGTGCCAGCAGTGGGGACGCCTACGAGCAGTACTTC. Its protein product is CASSGDAYEQYF.

This clone has a handful of counts. CDR3 amino acids: CASSESSGYGYTF. The CDR3 coding sequence is TGCGCCAGCAGTGAGTCGTCGGGCTATGGCTACACCTTC. The chain has TRBV10-1 and TRBJ1-2, with no clear D. The CDR3 length is 13 residues. CDR1 WNHNN and CDR2 SYGVQD come from the germline V gene (reference sequence). Trimming shortened V by 0 bases and J by 4 bases, and 6 bases separated the two germline ends.

V gene TRBV19 combines with J gene TRBJ1-5; 7 bases agree with TRBD1. Losses at the gene ends were 1 base for V and 0 bases for J; bases not matched to a gene: 3. This CDR3 comprises 16 residues. Germline V gives CDR1 LNHDA, CDR2 SQIVND (reference sequence). The CDR3: CASSIADRVSNQPQHF. CDR3 DNA sequence: TGTGCCAGTAGTATAGCAGACAGGGTTAGCAATCAGCCCCAGCATTTT. The full variable domain, in which reference TRBV19 and TRBJ1-5 provide the parts outside the CDR3, is DGGITQSPKYLFRKEGQNVTLSCEQNLNHDAMYWYRQDPGQGLRLIYYSQIVNDFQKGDIAEGYSVSREKKESFPLTVTSAQKNPTAFYLCASSIADRVSNQPQHFGDGTRLSIL.

This chain joins TRBV28 and TRBJ1-4, with TRBD1 as a possible D gene (5 bases). Germline CDR1 and CDR2: MDHEN and SYDVKM. The germline V and J ends were trimmed by 6 bases and 8 bases, with 19 bases remaining between them. CDR3 length equals 15 residues. This CDR3 is CASSPPRARGEKLFF. In DNA form, the CDR3 reads TGTGCCAGCAGCCCCCCCCGGGCCCGGGGGGAAAAACTGTTTTTT.